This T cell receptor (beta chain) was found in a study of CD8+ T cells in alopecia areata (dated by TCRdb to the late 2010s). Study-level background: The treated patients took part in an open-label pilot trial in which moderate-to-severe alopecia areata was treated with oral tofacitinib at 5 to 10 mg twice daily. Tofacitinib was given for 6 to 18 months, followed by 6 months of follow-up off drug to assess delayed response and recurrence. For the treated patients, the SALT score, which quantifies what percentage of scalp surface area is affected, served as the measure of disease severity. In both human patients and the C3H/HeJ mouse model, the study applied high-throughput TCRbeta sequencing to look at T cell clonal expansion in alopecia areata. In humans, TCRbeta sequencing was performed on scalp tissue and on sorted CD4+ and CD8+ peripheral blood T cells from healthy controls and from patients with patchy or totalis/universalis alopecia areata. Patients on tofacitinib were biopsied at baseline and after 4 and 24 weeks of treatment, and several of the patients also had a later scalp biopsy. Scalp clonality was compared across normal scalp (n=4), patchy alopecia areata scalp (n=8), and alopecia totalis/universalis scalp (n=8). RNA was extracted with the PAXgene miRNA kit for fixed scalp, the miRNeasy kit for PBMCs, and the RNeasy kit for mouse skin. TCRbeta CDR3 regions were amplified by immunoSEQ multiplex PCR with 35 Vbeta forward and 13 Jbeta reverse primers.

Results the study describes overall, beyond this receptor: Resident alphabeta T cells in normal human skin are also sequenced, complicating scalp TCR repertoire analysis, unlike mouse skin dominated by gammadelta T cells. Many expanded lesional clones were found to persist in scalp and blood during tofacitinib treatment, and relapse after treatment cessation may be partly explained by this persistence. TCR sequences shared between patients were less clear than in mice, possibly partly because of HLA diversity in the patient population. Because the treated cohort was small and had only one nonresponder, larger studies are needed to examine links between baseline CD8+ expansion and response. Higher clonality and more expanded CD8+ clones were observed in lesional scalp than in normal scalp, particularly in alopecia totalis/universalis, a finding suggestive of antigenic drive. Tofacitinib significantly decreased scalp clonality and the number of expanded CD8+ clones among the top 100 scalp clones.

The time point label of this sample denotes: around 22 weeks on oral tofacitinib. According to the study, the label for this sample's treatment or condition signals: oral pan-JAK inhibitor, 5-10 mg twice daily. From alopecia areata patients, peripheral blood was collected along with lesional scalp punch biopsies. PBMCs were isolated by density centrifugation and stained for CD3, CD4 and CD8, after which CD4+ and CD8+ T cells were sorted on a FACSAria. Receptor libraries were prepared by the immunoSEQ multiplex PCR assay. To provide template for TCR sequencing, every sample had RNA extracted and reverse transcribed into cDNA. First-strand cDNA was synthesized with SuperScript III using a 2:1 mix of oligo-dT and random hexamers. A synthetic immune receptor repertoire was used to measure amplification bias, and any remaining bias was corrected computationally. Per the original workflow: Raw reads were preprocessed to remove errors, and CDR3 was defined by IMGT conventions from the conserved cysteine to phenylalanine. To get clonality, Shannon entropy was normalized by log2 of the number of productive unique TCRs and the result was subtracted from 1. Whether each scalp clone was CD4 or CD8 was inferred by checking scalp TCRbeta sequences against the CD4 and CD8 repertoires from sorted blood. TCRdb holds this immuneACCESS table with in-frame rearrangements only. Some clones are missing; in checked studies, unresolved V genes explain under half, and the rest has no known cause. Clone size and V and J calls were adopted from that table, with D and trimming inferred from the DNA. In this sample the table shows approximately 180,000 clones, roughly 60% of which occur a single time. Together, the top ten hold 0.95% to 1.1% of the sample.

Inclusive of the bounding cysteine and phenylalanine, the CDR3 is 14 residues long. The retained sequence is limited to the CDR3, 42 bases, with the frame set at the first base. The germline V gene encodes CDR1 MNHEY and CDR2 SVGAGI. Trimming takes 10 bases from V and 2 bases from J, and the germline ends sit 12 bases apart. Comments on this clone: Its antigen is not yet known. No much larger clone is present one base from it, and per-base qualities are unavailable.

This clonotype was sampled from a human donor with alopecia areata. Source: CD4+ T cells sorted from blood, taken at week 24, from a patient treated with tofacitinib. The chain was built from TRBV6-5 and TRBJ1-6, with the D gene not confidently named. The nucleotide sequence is TGTGCCACCCGAAGAGGAACCTATAATTCACCCCTCCACTTT. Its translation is CATRRGTYNSPLHF.